This TCR beta chain is from a study of blood T cell repertoires in COVID-19. The wider study: The United States, Italy and Spain were the sources of the acute and convalescent COVID-19 samples.

This CDR3 comprises 16 residues. The germline V gene encodes CDR1 SGHAT and CDR2 FQNNGV. V lost 6 bases to trimming and J lost 2 bases; unmatched junction nucleotides: 10. Measured with immunoSEQ multiplex PCR; TCRdb has only the in-frame clones, and not every one. The sample consists of approximately 240,000 clones, 87% of them appearing once. The chain joins TRBV11-2 to TRBJ1-2; the match to TRBD1 covers 9 bases. The sequenced sample consisted of peripheral blood. The clonotype was recovered from a woman younger than 30 who had recovered from COVID-19. The CDR3 sequence: CASSSMGQGTNYGYTF. The DNA of the CDR3 is TGTGCCAGCAGTTCGATGGGACAGGGAACCAACTATGGCTACACCTTC.